This T cell receptor (beta chain) is from a study of PD-L1 blockade in urothelial cancer. Overall study context: Bladder-origin urothelial cancer in males described most of the roughly 30 patients.

This clone has more than one count but fewer than ten. Repertoires were generated with immunoSEQ multiplex PCR, while TCRdb's copy carries only in-frame clones and drops some. The sample comprises about 50,000 clones, roughly 80% of which are singletons, and more than 3% rests with the top ten. This CDR3 is built from 14 residues. With V trimmed by 0 bases and J by 3 bases, 1 base remained unmatched. The germline CDR1 and CDR2 sequences are SGDLS and YYNGEE. The time point: pretreatment peripheral blood. The chain links TRBV9 to TRBJ2-3, with 7 bases that match TRBD1. Sequenced material: PBMCs, taken around atezolizumab (anti-PD-L1) treatment. The sequence was obtained from a man between 65 and 80 years old with urothelial cancer. CDR3 sequence reads: CASSVGQGTDTQYF. CDR3 bases: TGTGCCAGCAGCGTAGGACAGGGAACAGATACGCAGTATTTT.